This TCR beta chain appears in the sequencing data of a study of TIL therapy for anti-PD-1-resistant metastatic lung cancer. Looking at the study overall: Tumor harvest preceded PD-1/PD-L1 blockade, followed by nivolumab treatment. Study observations and caveats: The cohort had more treatment-naive, never-smoker and oncogene-addicted patients than typical.

Time point given: pre-treatment sample, taken before nivolumab and TIL therapy. Comment on this clone: Its antigen is as yet unknown.

The immunoSEQ assay was v3. Sequencing depth was some 2 million read pairs for survey level, roughly 4.5-6 million for deep. The data were produced by immunoSEQ multiplex PCR, yet TCRdb's version contains in-frame clones alone and is incomplete. The sample carries under 60,000 clones, 80% to 90% recorded once. Trimming removed 5 bases from V and 3 bases from J, with 2 bases in between. Germline V gene sequence: CDR1 SNHLY, CDR2 FYNNEI. CDR3 length: 10 residues. This receptor was obtained from a person aged 30 to 80 with non-small cell lung cancer. Sample: blood, taken at baseline. V gene TRBV2 combines with J gene TRBJ2-7; D unresolved. The CDR3 sequence: CASSYYEQYF. The CDR3 coding sequence is TGTGCCAGCAGTTACTACGAGCAGTACTTC.